A single T cell receptor beta chain is shown here with its context. The protocol was immunoSEQ multiplex PCR, while the TCRdb copy is restricted to in-frame clones and leaves out a portion. The sample consists of about 88,000 clones, about 88% of them appearing once. The data were taken from a study of blood T cell repertoires in COVID-19. The germline V and J ends were trimmed by 0 bases and 0 bases, with 13 bases remaining between them. CDR3 size: 18 residues. The germline V gene has CDR1 SGHDT and CDR2 YYEEEE. Sequenced sample: peripheral blood. This chain links TRBV5-6 with TRBJ1-6; weak D call: TRBD1 (5 bases). The TCR comes from a woman aged 80 or older with acute or convalescent COVID-19. For the CDR3, the DNA is TGTGCCAGCAGCTTGGATATGGGGGGACTCTCCTATAATTCACCCCTCCACTTT. It specifies CASSLDMGGLSYNSPLHF.